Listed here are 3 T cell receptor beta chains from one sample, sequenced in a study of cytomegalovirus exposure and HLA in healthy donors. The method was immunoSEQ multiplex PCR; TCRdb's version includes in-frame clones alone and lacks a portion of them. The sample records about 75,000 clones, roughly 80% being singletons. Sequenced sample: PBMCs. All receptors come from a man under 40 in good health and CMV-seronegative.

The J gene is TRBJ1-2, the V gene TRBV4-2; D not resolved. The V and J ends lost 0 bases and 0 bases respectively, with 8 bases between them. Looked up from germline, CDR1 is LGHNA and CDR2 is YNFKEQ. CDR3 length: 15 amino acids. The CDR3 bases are TGTGCCAGCAGCCAAGAAGCCAGGACTAACTATGGCTACACCTTC. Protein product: CASSQEARTNYGYTF.

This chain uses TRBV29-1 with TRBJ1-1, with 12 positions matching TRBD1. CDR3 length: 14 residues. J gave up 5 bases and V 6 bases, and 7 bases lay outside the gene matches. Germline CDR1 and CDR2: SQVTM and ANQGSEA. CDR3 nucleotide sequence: TGCAGCGTGGGGGACAGGGGGCGAGGGACTGAAGCTTTCTTT. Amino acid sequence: CSVGDRGRGTEAFF.

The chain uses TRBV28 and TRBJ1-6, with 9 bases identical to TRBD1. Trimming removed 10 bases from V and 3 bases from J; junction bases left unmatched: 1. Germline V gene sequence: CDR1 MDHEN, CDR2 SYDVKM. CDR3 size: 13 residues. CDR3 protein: CATTGGYNSPLHF. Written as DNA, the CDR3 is TGTGCCACGACAGGGGGCTATAATTCACCCCTCCACTTT.